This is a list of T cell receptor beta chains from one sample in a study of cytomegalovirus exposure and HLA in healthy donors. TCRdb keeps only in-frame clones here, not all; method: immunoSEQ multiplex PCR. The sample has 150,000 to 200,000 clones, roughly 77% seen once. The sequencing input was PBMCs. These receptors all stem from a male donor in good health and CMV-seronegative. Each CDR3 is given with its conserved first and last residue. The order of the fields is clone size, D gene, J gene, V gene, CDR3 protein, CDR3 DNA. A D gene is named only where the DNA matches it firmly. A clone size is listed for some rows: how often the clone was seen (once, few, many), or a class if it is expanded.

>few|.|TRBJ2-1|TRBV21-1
CASSKDKDREGSNEQFF
TGTGCCAGCAGCAAAGATAAGGACAGGGAAGGGTCGAATGAGCAGTTCTTC
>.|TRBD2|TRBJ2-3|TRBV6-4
CASSELAGFTDTQYF
TGTGCCAGCAGTGAACTAGCGGGGTTTACAGATACGCAGTATTTT
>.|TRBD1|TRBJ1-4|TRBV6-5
CASSYSRDSHLFF
TGTGCCAGCAGTTACTCCCGGGACAGCCATCTGTTTTTT
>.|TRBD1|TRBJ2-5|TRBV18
CASSPRPGGGETQYF
TGTGCCAGCTCACCAAGACCAGGGGGCGGGGAGACCCAGTACTTC
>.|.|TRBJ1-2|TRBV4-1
CASSQDRAGTTRANYGYTF
TGCGCCAGCAGCCAAGATCGCGCGGGCACGACTCGAGCTAACTATGGCTACACCTTC
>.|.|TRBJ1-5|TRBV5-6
CASSLQDYSNQPQHF
TGTGCCAGCAGCTTACAAGATTATAGCAATCAGCCCCAGCATTTT
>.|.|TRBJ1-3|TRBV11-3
CASSPAPGQGNTIYF
TGTGCCAGCAGCCCCGCCCCGGGACAAGGAAACACCATATATTTT
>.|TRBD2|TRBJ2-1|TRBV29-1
CSACVVQREKSYNEQFF
TGCAGCGCCTGCGTGGTGCAGCGGGAGAAGAGCTACAATGAGCAGTTCTTC
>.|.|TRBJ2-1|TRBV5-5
CASSLREQFF
TGTGCCAGCAGCCTACGTGAGCAGTTCTTC
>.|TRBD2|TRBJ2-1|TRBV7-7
CASSSGTSGYNEQFF
TGTGCCAGCAGCTCAGGGACTAGCGGATACAATGAGCAGTTCTTC
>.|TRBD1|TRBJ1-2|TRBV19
CASSTYGQESGYTF
TGTGCCAGTAGCACCTACGGACAGGAAAGTGGCTACACCTTC
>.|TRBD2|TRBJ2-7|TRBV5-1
CASSSGLAGHYEQYF
TGCGCCAGCAGCTCAGGACTAGCGGGCCACTACGAGCAGTACTTC
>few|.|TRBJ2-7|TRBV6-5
CASSPTGEAYEQYF
TGTGCCAGCAGCCCTACAGGGGAGGCCTACGAGCAGTACTTC
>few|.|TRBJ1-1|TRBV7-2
CASSLWGDTEAFF
TGTGCCAGCAGCTTGTGGGGGGACACTGAAGCTTTCTTT
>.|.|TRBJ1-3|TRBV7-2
CASSLDRSSGNTIYF
TGTGCCAGCAGCTTAGACAGGAGCTCTGGAAACACCATATATTTT
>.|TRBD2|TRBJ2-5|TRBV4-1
CASSQALRGGSGETQYF
TGCGCCAGCAGCCAAGCACTGCGGGGGGGATCCGGAGAGACCCAGTACTTC
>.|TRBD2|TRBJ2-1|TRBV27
CASSVILAGGLNEQFF
TGTGCCAGCAGTGTGATACTAGCGGGGGGGCTCAATGAGCAGTTCTTC
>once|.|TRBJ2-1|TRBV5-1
CASSLVPGAANEQFF
TGCGCCAGCAGCTTGGTGCCGGGAGCCGCCAATGAGCAGTTCTTC
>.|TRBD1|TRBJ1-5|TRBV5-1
CASSLRQGADQPQHF
TGCGCCAGCAGCTTGAGACAGGGGGCGGACCAGCCCCAGCATTTT
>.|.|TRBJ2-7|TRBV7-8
CASSRRVGYEQYF
TGTGCCAGCAGCCGTCGGGTGGGCTACGAGCAGTACTTC